A selection of T cell receptor beta chains follows, all from one sample in a study of blood T cell repertoires in COVID-19. The repertoire was sequenced with immunoSEQ multiplex PCR; TCRdb's copy has only in-frame clones and lacks some. The sample lists some 56,000 clones, more than 80% occurring once. The sequencing input was peripheral blood. Receptors originate from a human donor in a cohort sampled during active COVID-19. CDR3s include the opening cysteine and the closing phenylalanine or tryptophan. Fields, in order: J gene, V gene, clone size, D gene, CDR3 protein, CDR3 DNA. The D gene is left open where the match is weak. The size entry is marked missing in some rows and otherwise reads once, few, many or a size class.

J: TRBJ2-1
V: TRBV5-4
size: .
D: TRBD1
CDR3: CASSLVGTGGNEQFF
DNA: TGTGCCAGCAGCTTGGTTGGGACAGGGGGGAATGAGCAGTTCTTC

J: TRBJ1-1
V: TRBV5-1
size: .
D: .
CDR3: CASSLLGQIHTEAFF
DNA: TGCGCCAGCAGCTTACTTGGACAGATCCACACTGAAGCTTTCTTT

J: TRBJ2-1
V: TRBV19
size: .
D: .
CDR3: CASSIPSSEQFF
DNA: TGTGCCAGTAGTATCCCCTCTAGTGAGCAGTTCTTC

J: TRBJ2-2
V: TRBV2
size: .
D: .
CDR3: CASRREAGELFF
DNA: TGTGCCAGCAGGAGGGAGGCCGGGGAGCTGTTTTTT

J: TRBJ1-1
V: TRBV6-2/TRBV6-3
size: .
D: TRBD1
CDR3: CASSYHRGGYEAFF
DNA: TGTGCCAGCAGTTACCACAGGGGCGGTTATGAAGCTTTCTTT

J: TRBJ2-1
V: TRBV9
size: .
D: TRBD2
CDR3: CASSVTPPGGGYNEQFF
DNA: TGTGCCAGCAGCGTAACCCCACCCGGGGGGGGTTACAATGAGCAGTTCTTC

J: TRBJ2-3
V: TRBV10-3
size: once
D: .
CDR3: CAISEEGYATQYF
DNA: TGTGCCATCAGTGAAGAGGGCTATGCTACGCAGTATTTT

J: TRBJ2-1
V: TRBV6-1
size: once
D: TRBD2
CDR3: CASSVNPLSGGARNEQFF
DNA: TGTGCCAGCAGTGTGAACCCCCTAAGCGGGGGGGCCAGGAATGAGCAGTTCTTC

J: TRBJ2-7
V: TRBV7-4
size: .
D: .
CDR3: CASRSNRVQGW
DNA: TGTGCCAGCAGATCGAACAGGGTCCAAGGATGG

J: TRBJ2-3
V: TRBV7-2
size: .
D: TRBD1
CDR3: CASSLAVWTGVDTQYF
DNA: TGTGCCAGCAGCCTTGCTGTGTGGACAGGGGTGGATACGCAGTATTTT

J: TRBJ2-7
V: TRBV5-1
size: .
D: .
CDR3: CASSPLGRGAYEQYF
DNA: TGCGCCAGCAGCCCCCTGGGCAGGGGGGCCTACGAGCAGTACTTC

J: TRBJ1-1
V: TRBV6-1
size: .
D: .
CDR3: CASSETGSGNTEAFF
DNA: TGTGCCAGCAGTGAAACAGGGTCCGGGAACACTGAAGCTTTCTTT

J: TRBJ1-3
V: TRBV19
size: .
D: .
CDR3: CASSIGSGHVNTIYF
DNA: TGTGCCAGTAGTATCGGCAGCGGGCACGTAAACACCATATATTTT

J: TRBJ2-3
V: TRBV3-1/TRBV3-2
size: .
D: .
CDR3: CASSEGDTQYF
DNA: TGTGCCAGCAGCGAGGGAGATACGCAGTATTTT

J: TRBJ2-7
V: TRBV27
size: once
D: TRBD1
CDR3: CASSSLGTASGEQYF
DNA: TGTGCCAGCAGTTCTTTGGGGACAGCTTCGGGAGAGCAGTACTTC

J: TRBJ1-1
V: TRBV7-2
size: .
D: TRBD1
CDR3: CATDRAGTEAFF
DNA: TGTGCCACCGACAGGGCGGGCACTGAAGCTTTCTTT

J: TRBJ2-6
V: TRBV7-2
size: .
D: .
CDR3: CASSLARRPGANVLTF
DNA: TGTGCCAGCAGCTTAGCGCGGAGGCCTGGGGCCAACGTCCTGACTTTC

J: TRBJ2-2
V: TRBV18
size: few
D: .
CDR3: CASSPREGELFF
DNA: TGTGCCAGCTCACCACGGGAGGGGGAGCTGTTTTTT

J: TRBJ2-1
V: TRBV9
size: once
D: TRBD2
CDR3: CASSVAQLAGGRYQFF
DNA: TGTGCCAGCAGCGTAGCGCAACTAGCGGGGGGGCGTTATCAGTTCTTC

J: TRBJ2-2
V: TRBV11-3
size: .
D: TRBD1
CDR3: CASSTMGQTNTGELFF
DNA: TGTGCCAGCAGCACTATGGGACAGACCAACACCGGGGAGCTGTTTTTT

J: TRBJ2-5
V: TRBV6-5
size: .
D: .
CDR3: CASSYSPGGQETQYF
DNA: TGTGCCAGCAGTTACTCGCCCGGGGGCCAAGAGACCCAGTACTTC

J: TRBJ1-1
V: TRBV18
size: .
D: .
CDR3: CASSSYRENTEAFF
DNA: TGTGCCAGCTCATCGTACAGGGAGAACACTGAAGCTTTCTTT

J: TRBJ2-3
V: TRBV7-6
size: .
D: .
CDR3: CASSLEGAGTQYF
DNA: TGTGCCAGCAGCTTAGAAGGGGCAGGAACGCAGTATTTT

J: TRBJ1-1
V: TRBV14
size: .
D: .
CDR3: CASSLQGNTEAFF
DNA: TGTGCCAGCAGCCTTCAGGGCAACACTGAAGCTTTCTTT